A selection of T cell receptor beta chains follows, all from one sample in a study of human T cells and chemical hapten exposure. Each CDR3 protein gets one entry after TCRdb re-called the RACE reads with MiXCR. This table holds 150,000 to 200,000 distinct CDR3 sequences, roughly a quarter found once. The sample consisted of whole blood, taken in connection with sensitization to the hapten diphenylcyclopropenone (DPC). The receptors stem from a woman aged 18-30 years with alopecia areata. Some clones in this sample may be carry-over from other donors' samples. The CDR3 runs from the conserved cysteine through the conserved F or W. The order of the fields is D gene, V gene, clone size, J gene, CDR3 DNA, CDR3 protein. D genes are given only for firm matches. A clone size is listed for some rows: how often the clone was seen (once, few, many), or a class if it is expanded.

d_gene: .
v_gene: TRBV25-1
abundance: .
j_gene: TRBJ1-2
CDR3nt: TGTGCCAGCAGTGAGCTCGGATCGGTCTCACATGGCTACACCTTC
CDR3aa: CASSELGSVSHGYTF

d_gene: .
v_gene: TRBV6-5
abundance: .
j_gene: TRBJ1-1
CDR3nt: TGTGCCAGCCAACAGGTTTTGAGCACTGAAGCTTTCTTT
CDR3aa: CASQQVLSTEAFF

d_gene: .
v_gene: TRBV18
abundance: few
j_gene: TRBJ1-1
CDR3nt: TGTGCCAGCTCACCCCCGGACAGCTCGGGAGCTTTCTTT
CDR3aa: CASSPPDSSGAFF

d_gene: .
v_gene: TRBV6-2/TRBV6-3
abundance: few
j_gene: TRBJ1-5
CDR3nt: TGTGCCAGCAGTTACCCCGGGACCTATCAGCCCCAGCATTTT
CDR3aa: CASSYPGTYQPQHF

d_gene: .
v_gene: TRBV29-1
abundance: .
j_gene: TRBJ2-6
CDR3nt: TGCAGCGTTTACAGCTCTGGGGCCAACGTCCTGACTTTC
CDR3aa: CSVYSSGANVLTF

d_gene: .
v_gene: TRBV3-1
abundance: few
j_gene: TRBJ1-1
CDR3nt: TGTGCCAGCAGCCAGTTGGAGGGTACTGAAGCTTTCTTT
CDR3aa: CASSQLEGTEAFF

d_gene: .
v_gene: TRBV27
abundance: .
j_gene: TRBJ1-2
CDR3nt: TGTGCCAGCAGTTTGAAGGCAGCTAACTATGGCTACACCTTC
CDR3aa: CASSLKAANYGYTF

d_gene: .
v_gene: TRBV5-1
abundance: .
j_gene: TRBJ2-3
CDR3nt: TGCGCCAGCAGCTTGGCCAAAAACACAGATACGCAGTATTTT
CDR3aa: CASSLAKNTDTQYF

d_gene: TRBD1
v_gene: TRBV5-1
abundance: few
j_gene: TRBJ2-1
CDR3nt: TGCGCCAGCAGCTTGGGGACAGGGGGCTCCTACAATGAGCAGTTCTTC
CDR3aa: CASSLGTGGSYNEQFF

d_gene: TRBD2
v_gene: TRBV10-3
abundance: .
j_gene: TRBJ2-1
CDR3nt: TGTGCCATCCGACTAGCGGGAGGGAATGAGCAGTTCTTC
CDR3aa: CAIRLAGGNEQFF

d_gene: .
v_gene: TRBV9
abundance: few
j_gene: TRBJ1-2
CDR3nt: TGTGCCAGCAGCCCCCGGCGGGGAGGCTACACCTTC
CDR3aa: CASSPRRGGYTF

d_gene: .
v_gene: TRBV29-1
abundance: .
j_gene: TRBJ2-6
CDR3nt: TGCAGCGTTGAAGTCGGAGCAGCCCCCGGTGGATCTGGGGCCAACGTCCTGACTTTC
CDR3aa: CSVEVGAAPGGSGANVLTF